The source of this T cell receptor beta chain is a study of blood T cell repertoires in COVID-19. Study in general: Spain, Italy and the United States supplied samples that represented acute and convalescent COVID-19. The analysed material was cDNA or gDNA that came from T cells, B-cell-depleted T cells, or PBMCs.

This clone came up a few times. Original analysis: Using reference gene primer amplification, nucleated cell counts were estimated. TCRdb's table, derived via immunoSEQ multiplex PCR, lists solely in-frame clones and lacks some. V, J and clone size were drawn from that table, and D and trimming were deduced from the DNA. This table has around 76,000 clones, about four fifths appearing once. This CDR3 contains 14 residues. The V and J ends lost 3 bases and 5 bases respectively, with 13 bases between them. CDR1 is SGHTA and CDR2 is FQGNSA in the germline V gene. The sequence was obtained from a woman of 80 years or more with active or convalescent COVID-19. This sequence joins TRBV7-2 and TRBJ2-5; D possibly corresponds to TRBD1 (5 bases). Sequencing was performed on peripheral blood. For the CDR3, the DNA is TGTGCCAGCAGCTTCTTTGCGCAGGGCGAGACCCAGTACTTC. Amino acids: CASSFFAQGETQYF.